The 10 T cell receptor beta chains below were found in one sample sequenced in a study of identical twins. TCRdb re-called the 5' RACE reads through MiXCR, storing one row per CDR3 protein. The profile covers about 340,000 distinct CDR3 sequences, with approximately 13% appearing a single time and 7.2% taken by the ten largest. In addition, the sample was reused for a study of yellow fever vaccine responses in identical twins.

Sequencing was performed on CD8+ T cells sorted from blood. The receptors were gathered from a woman under 30 in good health.

The chain recombines TRBV27 with TRBJ1-2, with D possibly matching TRBD1 (5 bases). V was pared by 3 bases and J by 5 bases, with 13 bases between. This CDR3 spans 14 amino acids. The germline V gene has CDR1 MNHEY and CDR2 SMNVEV (reference sequence). The CDR3 DNA reads TGTGCCAGCAGTTTCGACCAGGCAGGGTATGGCTACACCTTC. Its protein product is CASSFDQAGYGYTF.

This clonotype was seen only a few times. The CDR3 sequence: CATSRDRQAYQPQHF. Here the CDR3 DNA reads TGTGCCACCAGCAGAGATAGACAGGCGTATCAGCCCCAGCATTTT. The genes are TRBV15 and TRBJ1-5, with TRBD1 as a possible D gene (6 bases). There are 15 residues in the CDR3. V lost 0 bases, J lost 5 bases, and 11 bases lay in between. Germline assignment: CDR1 LNHNV and CDR2 YYDKDF (reference sequence).

This clonotype has a count of ten or more. V usage is TRBV5-1 and J usage is TRBJ2-1; 9 bases are a match to TRBD2. The CDR3 sequence is 14 residues long. Germline assignment: CDR1 SGHRS and CDR2 YFSETQ. With V trimmed by 4 bases and J by 7 bases, 6 bases remained unmatched. CDR3 DNA sequence: TGCGCCAGCAGCCGTAGCGGGAGAGTTAATGAGCAGTTCTTC. Protein product: CASSRSGRVNEQFF.

This clonotype was detected only a few times. The chain recombines TRBV20-1 with TRBJ2-1; 14 nucleotides agree with TRBD2. Trimming removed 2 bases from V and 4 bases from J; junction bases left unmatched: 19. Germline assignment: CDR1 DFQATT and CDR2 SNEGSKA (reference sequence). The CDR3 consists of 21 residues. The CDR3 region is CSARPIPGTSGRVDPYNEQFF. CDR3 DNA: TGCAGTGCTAGACCCATCCCAGGGACTAGCGGGAGAGTTGATCCGTACAATGAGCAGTTCTTC.

This clonotype was detected many times. The rearrangement joins TRBV27 to TRBJ2-7; D is ambiguous. The ends were cut back, 5 bases at V and 6 bases at J, with 14 bases in the middle. The CDR3 covers 13 residues. CDR1 is MNHEY and CDR2 is SMNVEV in the germline V gene (reference sequence). The CDR3 here is CASSLLGSAEQYF. In DNA form, the CDR3 reads TGTGCCAGCAGTCTCCTAGGGTCCGCCGAGCAGTACTTC.

This clonotype was seen more than once but under ten times. The V gene is TRBV4-1, the J gene TRBJ2-5; a possible D gene is TRBD2 (5 bases). The CDR3 loop spans 14 amino acids. Germline assignment: CDR1 MGHRA and CDR2 YSYEKL. Between the trimmed V and J ends, which lost 0 bases and 3 bases, there was a span of 8 bases. The chain's CDR3 is CASSQDLAEETQYF. The CDR3 bases are TGCGCCAGCAGCCAAGATCTAGCAGAAGAGACCCAGTACTTC.

The chain combines TRBV12-5 with TRBJ2-5; 14 nucleotides match TRBD2. The CDR3 loop spans 16 amino acids. The V and J ends lost 6 bases and 2 bases, in that order; junction bases with no gene match: 5. Germline lookup yields CDR1 LGHNT and CDR2 FRNRAP. CDR3 loop: CASGPGTSGGQETQYF. CDR3 DNA: TGTGCTAGTGGACCCGGGACTAGCGGGGGTCAAGAGACCCAGTACTTC. Full variable domain (remainder filled in from reference TRBV12-5 and TRBJ2-5): DARVTQTPRHKVTEMGQEVTMRCQPILGHNTVFWYRQTMMQGLELLAYFRNRAPLDDSGMPKDRFSAEMPDATLATLKIQPSEPRDSAVYFCASGPGTSGGQETQYFGPGTRLLVL.

This clonotype was seen ten or more times. This chain connects TRBV7-8 to TRBJ2-5; possible D gene TRBD1, 6 bases. This CDR3 comprises 16 residues. Germline V lookup: CDR1 SGHVS, CDR2 FQNEAQ. V was shortened by 6 bases and J by 1 base, with 18 bases between the two germline ends. CDR3 in DNA: TGTGCCAGCAGACGATGGGGGCAGACCATCCAAGAGACCCAGTACTTC. It translates to CASRRWGQTIQETQYF.

This clonotype turned up a few times. The gene calls are TRBV12-3 or TRBV12-4 and TRBJ2-2; 9 positions agree with TRBD2. The J segment lost 2 bases and the V segment lost 1 base, leaving 5 bases of the junction unmatched. This CDR3 comprises 17 residues. CDR3 in DNA: TGTGCCAGCAGTTTAGGAGCTAGCGGGGTTAACACCGGGGAGCTGTTTTTT. This codes for CASSLGASGVNTGELFF.

The J gene is TRBJ1-4, the V gene TRBV28, with D maybe TRBD1 (5 bases). Germline V gene lookup returns CDR1 MDHEN and CDR2 SYDVKM. The CDR3 has 16 residues. Trimming shortened V by 5 bases and J by 7 bases, and 20 bases separated the two germline ends. CDR3 residues: CASSAEYGTGPEKLFF. The CDR3, as DNA: TGTGCCAGCAGTGCCGAATACGGGACCGGGCCTGAAAAACTGTTTTTT.